This T cell receptor beta chain was recovered during a study of beta chain features in type 1 diabetes. For this clone: The antigen is not known.

General study results and limits: All four CD4+ subsets of Type 1 diabetes patients contained TCRB CDR3s that were moderately but significantly shorter.

CDR3 size: 14 residues. In germline, CDR1 is SGHTA, CDR2 FQGNSA. Trimming left V 2 bases short and J 4 bases short, with 11 bases between. Investigators reverse transcribed all isolated RNA, so they sequenced expressed TCRB transcripts. This table comes from immunoSEQ multiplex PCR, and its TCRdb copy is limited to in-frame clones, with some not included. There are about 900,000 clones in the sample; 17% occur only once, and 0.023% lies in the top ten. Sequencing was done on a sample of naive CD4+ T cells from blood. The gene calls are TRBV7-2 and TRBJ2-5; D ambiguous. This receptor was taken from a woman between 18 and 30 years old in good health. CDR3: CASSLFNSPETQYF. For the CDR3, the DNA is TGTGCCAGCAGCTTATTTAATAGCCCAGAGACCCAGTACTTC.